One sample yielded the 28 T cell receptor beta chains listed below, sequenced in a study of blood T cell repertoires in COVID-19 (dated by TCRdb to the early 2020s). Library method: the immunoSEQ multiplex PCR assay. As stored in TCRdb, this immuneACCESS dataset retains in-frame rearrangements with V and J assigned. A fraction of the clones does not appear; measured against another copy, unresolved V genes explain less than half of the discrepancy, and the remainder lacks a known reason. The sample yields about 310,000 clones; about 90% were counted once. The ten largest clones capture less than 3.5% of the sample. Sequenced input: peripheral blood. These receptors originate from a woman aged 25 to 39 with COVID-19, enrolled during active disease.

Written as DNA, the CDR3 is TGTGCCAGCAGGGGACAGGCATATGGAAACACCATATATTTT. It translates to CASRGQAYGNTIYF. The V and J genes are TRBV2 and TRBJ1-3, with 8 bases fitting TRBD1. Trimming removed 6 bases from V and 3 bases from J; junction bases left unmatched: 4. The germline gives CDR1 SNHLY, CDR2 FYNNEI. The CDR3 consists of 14 residues.

The J gene is TRBJ1-5, the V gene TRBV6-5, with TRBD1 matching over 9 bases. The CDR3 runs to 15 residues. Trimming cost V 5 bases and J 7 bases; bases outside gene matches: 9. Germline values: CDR1 MNHEY, CDR2 SVGAGI. CDR3 in amino acids: CASSQSGQGYQPQHF. Here the CDR3 DNA reads TGTGCCAGCAGTCAATCGGGACAGGGCTACCAGCCCCAGCATTTT.

The gene calls are TRBV7-9 and TRBJ1-5; D ambiguous. V was trimmed by 5 bases and J by 6 bases, leaving 11 bases between them. CDR3 length: 13 amino acids. CDR1 and CDR2 (germline): SEHNR, FQNEAQ (reference sequence). The CDR3 spells CASSPAGGQPQHF. As DNA, the CDR3 is TGTGCCAGCAGCCCCGCGGGCGGTCAGCCCCAGCATTTT.

The V gene is TRBV28, the J gene TRBJ2-1; 8 bases are shared with TRBD2. The CDR3 is 13 residues long. Per germline, CDR1 MDHEN and CDR2 SYDVKM. After removal of 6 bases from V and 5 bases from J, the junction contained 3 bases not matched to a gene. CDR3 DNA sequence: TGTGCCAGCAGCATAGCGGGACACAATGAGCAGTTCTTC. This translates into CASSIAGHNEQFF.

The chain joins TRBV19 to TRBJ2-7; D is undetermined. Germline V gene data show CDR1 as LNHDA and CDR2 as SQIVND (reference sequence). The CDR3 sequence is 13 residues long. Trimming cost V 4 bases and J 0 bases, with 7 bases left between them. The DNA for the CDR3 is TGTGCCAGTAGTAACCGTAGCTCCTACGAGCAGTACTTC. Translation: CASSNRSSYEQYF.

The V call is TRBV11-2, the J call TRBJ2-7; 13 positions match TRBD2. Trimming cost V 0 bases and J 2 bases; bases outside gene matches: 7. This CDR3 spans 18 amino acids. Germline CDR1 is SGHAT and CDR2 is FQNNGV. CDR3 residues: CASSLEGGLAGRPYEQYF. The CDR3 nucleotides read TGTGCCAGCAGCTTAGAGGGGGGACTAGCGGGGCGACCCTACGAGCAGTACTTC.

The chain links TRBV2 to TRBJ1-4; D gene uncertain. This CDR3 spans 11 amino acids. The V gene's germline CDR1 is SNHLY and CDR2 FYNNEI. V dropped 8 bases and J dropped 6 bases, with 7 bases sitting between them. CDR3 in amino acids: CASAVYEKLFF. DNA of the CDR3: TGTGCCAGCGCGGTGTATGAAAAACTGTTTTTT. Full variable domain (missing parts from reference TRBV2 and TRBJ1-4): EPEVTQTPSHQVTQMGQEVILRCVPISNHLYFYWYRQILGQKVEFLVSFYNNEISEKSEIFDDQFSVERPDGSNFTLKIRSTKLEDSAMYFCASAVYEKLFFGSGTQLSVL.

V usage is TRBV4-1 and J usage is TRBJ2-2, with 9 nucleotides matching TRBD1. The junction had 11 bases not matched to a gene; V was cut back by 8 bases and J by 7 bases. This CDR3 has 15 amino acids. Germline CDR1 MGHRA, CDR2 YSYEKL. Written as DNA, the CDR3 is TGCGCCAGCTCCCCGGGACAGGGTACAGTCGGGGAGCTGTTTTTT. Its protein is CASSPGQGTVGELFF.

This clone was recorded once. As DNA, the CDR3 is TGTGCCAGCAGCCAAGTTGGGGGCCGCACAGATACGCAGTATTTT. It codes for CASSQVGGRTDTQYF. This chain links TRBV4-2 with TRBJ2-3, with D perhaps TRBD1 (6 bases). Looked up from germline, CDR1 is LGHNA and CDR2 is YNFKEQ. The CDR3 has 15 residues. V lost 1 base to trimming and J lost 1 base, with 9 bases between them.

V and J are TRBV3-1 (or the pseudogene TRBV3-2) and TRBJ1-2; D perhaps matches TRBD1 (6 bases). This CDR3 has 14 amino acids. V dropped 4 bases and J dropped 6 bases, with 15 bases sitting between them. Per the germline V gene, CDR1 is LGHDT and CDR2 is YNNKEL (reference sequence). The CDR3 DNA follows: TGTGCCAGCAGCCTCAGAGATACAGGGAATGGCTACACCTTC. Encoded protein: CASSLRDTGNGYTF.

This sequence joins TRBV9 and TRBJ2-7; TRBD2 matches at 14 bases. The CDR3 has 16 amino acids. Germline V gene data show CDR1 as SGDLS and CDR2 as YYNGEE. The V gene end was trimmed by 0 bases and the J gene end by 6 bases; junction bases not matched to a gene: 5. CDR3 nucleotide sequence: TGTGCCAGCAGCGTAGCTCAGACTAGCGGGAGGGGCGAGCAGTACTTC. This encodes CASSVAQTSGRGEQYF.

V usage is TRBV2 and J usage is TRBJ1-6, with 9 bases that match TRBD1. CDR1 SNHLY and CDR2 FYNNEI come from the germline V gene. CDR3 length equals 18 residues. V gave up 7 bases and J gave up 4 bases; unmatched junction bases: 14. This CDR3 reads CASKQEGDRGYYNSPLHF. The DNA for the CDR3 is TGTGCCAGCAAGCAGGAGGGAGACAGGGGGTATTATAATTCACCCCTCCACTTT. The variable domain in full, completed from reference TRBV2 and TRBJ1-6, reads EPEVTQTPSHQVTQMGQEVILRCVPISNHLYFYWYRQILGQKVEFLVSFYNNEISEKSEIFDDQFSVERPDGSNFTLKIRSTKLEDSAMYFCASKQEGDRGYYNSPLHFGNGTRLTVT.

This chain connects TRBV4-1 to TRBJ2-7; maybe TRBD2 (5 bases). CDR1 MGHRA and CDR2 YSYEKL come from the germline V gene. CDR3 length equals 13 residues. Trimming took 6 bases from V and 5 from J, leaving 14 bases between them. The CDR3 DNA reads TGCGCCAGCAGACTGGATTTGACTAACGAGCAGTACTTC. Its translation: CASRLDLTNEQYF.

The table lists this clone with a count of one. In DNA, the CDR3 is TGTGCCAGCAGCAACCCTGGGGCGAAGACCCAGTACTTC. This translates into CASSNPGAKTQYF. V usage is TRBV21-1 and J usage is TRBJ2-5; the table calls TRBD1, which could not be checked here. TRBV21-1 is marked as a pseudogene. The CDR3 has 13 amino acids.

J is TRBJ2-1 and V is TRBV6-2 or TRBV6-3; 12 bases map to TRBD2. In germline, CDR1 is MNHEY, CDR2 SVGEGT. The CDR3 contains 16 residues. V trimming: 7 bases; J trimming: 6 bases; junction bases outside the gene matches: 10. CDR3 in DNA: TGTGCCAGCAACCCCCATCGGACTAGCGGGGTCAATGAGCAGTTCTTC. Encoded protein: CASNPHRTSGVNEQFF.

The chain has TRBV5-4 and TRBJ1-2; 7 bases are a match to TRBD1. This CDR3 comprises 13 residues. V shed 4 bases, J shed 5 bases, and the junction held 5 bases outside the gene matches. CDR1 is SGHNT and CDR2 is YYREEE in the germline V gene (reference sequence). The CDR3 here is CASSVGTAYGYTF. The CDR3, as DNA: TGTGCCAGCAGCGTAGGGACAGCTTATGGCTACACCTTC.

This clone has just one count. The chain combines TRBV19 with TRBJ1-1; TRBD1 might be the D (6 bases). The CDR3 contains 16 residues. CDR1 LNHDA and CDR2 SQIVND come from the germline V gene (reference sequence). With 3 bases removed from V and 3 bases from J, the gap between germline ends came to 17 bases. The CDR3: CASSMRTARGYTEAFF. The CDR3 region has the DNA TGTGCCAGTAGTATGCGGACAGCACGAGGGTACACTGAAGCTTTCTTT.

Here the CDR3 reads CASSLMTSGNTGELFF. CDR3 sequence (DNA): TGCGCCAGCAGCTTGATGACTAGCGGGAACACCGGGGAGCTGTTTTTT. This chain joins TRBV5-1 and TRBJ2-2; 9 positions match TRBD2. The CDR3 runs 16 residues. Germline V CDR1 and CDR2: SGHRS, YFSETQ. V was pared by 1 base and J by 1 base, with 2 bases of the junction left unmatched.

This rearrangement joins TRBV11-3 to TRBJ2-3; D is uncertain. V dropped 3 bases and J dropped 4 bases, with 8 bases sitting between them. CDR3 length: 13 residues. Germline V gene data show CDR1 as SGHNT and CDR2 as YENEEA. CDR3 sequence (DNA): TGTGCCAGCAGCTTCCGTACATCAGATACGCAGTATTTT. Protein: CASSFRTSDTQYF.

The chain links TRBV10-3 to TRBJ2-5; TRBD2 agrees at 8 bases. The CDR3 is made up of 14 amino acids. V trimming: 4 bases; J trimming: 4 bases; junction bases outside the gene matches: 5. Germline V gene lookup returns CDR1 ENHRY and CDR2 SYGVKD. This chain's CDR3 is CAISGSGSGETQYF. CDR3 DNA: TGTGCCATCAGTGGGAGCGGGAGCGGAGAGACCCAGTACTTC.

The chain carries TRBV7-2 and TRBJ2-7; 10 nucleotides agree with TRBD2. Trimming cost V 3 bases and J 4 bases; bases outside gene matches: 3. Germline V lookup: CDR1 SGHTA, CDR2 FQGNSA. The CDR3 length is 14 residues. CDR3 sequence reads: CASSFGSGGYEQYF. CDR3 DNA sequence: TGTGCCAGCAGCTTTGGTAGCGGGGGGTACGAGCAGTACTTC.

This clone was seen only a few times. The chain recombines TRBV7-2 with TRBJ1-1; no firm D call. The V gene's germline CDR1 is SGHTA and CDR2 FQGNSA. This CDR3 contains 13 residues. V shed 1 base and J shed 1 base, with 4 bases lying between them. CDR3 residues: CASSLGRNTEAFF. The CDR3 DNA sequence: TGTGCCAGCAGCTTAGGGAGGAACACTGAAGCTTTCTTT.

The CDR3 nucleotides are TGTGCCTGCTCAAAGTGGGGACAGGGGTACGAGCAGTACTTC. Translated: CACSKWGQGYEQYF. The chain recombines TRBV30 with TRBJ2-7; 10 bases are shared with TRBD1. This CDR3 spans 14 amino acids. CDR1 is GTSNPN and CDR2 is SVGIG in the germline V gene (reference sequence). With 6 bases clipped from V and 4 bases from J, the junction kept 9 bases outside the gene matches.

The chain combines TRBV6-5 with TRBJ2-7; TRBD1 matches at 11 bases. The CDR3 is made up of 15 amino acids. Germline V gene lookup returns CDR1 MNHEY and CDR2 SVGAGI. V was clipped by 5 bases and J by 3 bases; unmatched bases: 6. The CDR3 sequence: CASSPGQGARYEQYF. The CDR3 DNA sequence: TGTGCCAGCAGTCCCGGACAGGGGGCCCGCTACGAGCAGTACTTC.

CDR3 protein: CASSSESSGSYEQYF. The CDR3 DNA is TGTGCCAGCAGCTCAGAGAGTAGCGGGAGCTACGAGCAGTACTTC. V is TRBV7-2 and J is TRBJ2-7; 9 nucleotides line up with TRBD2. Germline-derived CDR1 and CDR2 are SGHTA and FQGNSA. Unmatched junction bases numbered 7, after V lost 4 bases and J lost 3 bases. CDR3 size: 15 residues.

CDR3 residues: CASRLTGSYEQYF. CDR3 DNA: TGCGCCAGCAGGCTGACAGGGTCCTACGAGCAGTACTTC. This chain joins TRBV5-1 and TRBJ2-7; TRBD1 matches at 7 bases. The CDR3 contains 13 residues. Trimming removed 5 bases from V and 1 base from J; junction bases left unmatched: 3. In germline, CDR1 is SGHRS, CDR2 YFSETQ. The full variable domain, rest sourced from reference TRBV5-1 and TRBJ2-7, is KAGVTQTPRYLIKTRGQQVTLSCSPISGHRSVSWYQQTPGQGLQFLFEYFSETQRNKGNFPGRFSGRQFSNSRSEMNVSTLELGDSALYLCASRLTGSYEQYFGPGTRLTVT.

This chain's CDR3 is CASSIRGSDNQPQHF. DNA for the CDR3: TGTGCCAGTAGTATCAGGGGGAGCGACAATCAGCCCCAGCATTTT. The chain is built from TRBV19 and TRBJ1-5, with 7 positions matching TRBD1. The CDR3 loop spans 15 amino acids. The germline CDR1 and CDR2 sequences are LNHDA and SQIVND (reference sequence). Trimming cost V 3 bases and J 3 bases; bases outside gene matches: 5.

This sequence joins TRBV24-1 and TRBJ1-1, with D perhaps matching TRBD1 (6 bases). V dropped 5 bases and J dropped 6 bases, with 9 bases sitting between them. The CDR3 spans 12 residues. Germline CDR1 KGHDR, CDR2 SFDVKD. CDR3 region: CATSGQGSEAFF. CDR3 bases: TGTGCCACCAGTGGTCAGGGGTCTGAAGCTTTCTTT.